This TCR beta chain is drawn from a study of technical replicates of blood from several donors. The CDR3 consists of 14 residues. The germline gives CDR1 SGHVS, CDR2 FNYEAQ. Trimming stripped 5 bases from V and 9 bases from J, with 17 bases between. Generated by immunoSEQ multiplex PCR, the TCRdb table keeps only in-frame clones and is missing some. The sample lists about 73,000 clones; approximately 91% were seen once. Material for sequencing was PBMCs. The genes are TRBV7-6 and TRBJ2-1; no reliable D call. The clonotype originates from a human donor in good health. Some clones in this sample may be carry-over from other donors' samples. CDR3 sequence: CASSPVVGRGEQFF. In DNA form, the CDR3 reads TGTGCCAGCAGCCCGGTTGTAGGCCGCGGTGAGCAGTTCTTC.